Sequencing of this T cell receptor (beta chain) was carried out in a study of CD8 T cells in Susac syndrome (dated by TCRdb to about 2019). With respect to the entire study: Among the Susac syndrome patients who were sequenced, clinically active disease was present in more than five and clinical remission was observed in fewer than ten. At the time of blood withdrawal, Susac syndrome patients were either therapy-naive, taking corticosteroids (with some also receiving IVIg), or on IVIg alone. The study used repertoire sequencing to test whether antigen drove CD8+ T cell activation and differentiation in Susac syndrome.

RNA was extracted using the RNeasy kit, and roughly 0.45 to 1 microgram was reverse transcribed with random hexamers. The immunoSEQ multiplex PCR assay, covering 54 Vbeta and 13 Jbeta segments, was used to amplify TCR beta CDR3 regions. To correct PCR amplification bias, a synthetic template baseline was used for both primer optimization and computational correction. In the original analysis: Reads were annotated to V, D and J genes per IMGT and analyzed with immunoSEQ Analyzer, keeping only productive sequences. Clonality was calculated as one minus the Shannon entropy normalized by log2 of the number of productive unique sequences. For each patient and control, public and private clones were evaluated within the 100 most prevalent clones. Clones were defined as Susac-specific when absent from the healthy and MS cohorts, from 1052 published viral clones and from other ImmuneACCESS disease sequences. TCRdb took the public reads, trimmed them with fastp at Q25, ran MiXCR for clone calling and kept in-frame beta chains. Duplicate CDR3 protein sequences are folded into a single record with the most common DNA and genes. TCRdb's processing, not the authors', yielded these V and J calls. Counted in this sample were roughly 130,000 distinct CDR3 sequences; nearly 96% of them appeared once. The ten largest clones represent approximately 0.15% of the sample.

The investigation overall reported the following: The study acknowledged that relatively few individuals were included in the TCR sequencing and HLA analysis. No clonal expansion was detected in the CD4+ T cell repertoire of Susac syndrome patients.

About this clonotype: Its antigen is unknown. One base away there is no much larger clone; base qualities are not given.

Peripheral blood CD8+ and CD4+ T cells from healthy donors, Susac syndrome patients and multiple sclerosis patients were profiled by high-throughput TCR beta sequencing. The Susac syndrome patients fulfilled recently defined diagnostic criteria for either definite or probable disease. Bulk CD8+ and CD4+ T cells were purified by magnetic negative isolation, whereas CD8+ TEMRA cells were enriched by FACS. Blood was collected in EDTA tubes and processed within 24 hours, with PBMCs isolated through density gradient centrifugation. PBMCs intended for TCR sequencing were cryopreserved in liquid nitrogen and thawed later in a water bath at 37 degrees C. Purity of sorted or isolated CD4+, CD8+ and CD8+ TEMRA cells was at least 90%. The germline V gene yields SGHVS for CDR1 and FQNEAQ for CDR2. The germline ends are 10 bases apart after V is trimmed by 4 bases and J by 1 base. From its cysteine to its phenylalanine, the CDR3 spans 14 amino acids. CDR3 DNA is the only sequence kept; it has 42 bases, read in frame from the first base.

The sample consisted of CD4+ T cells from PBMCs. The TCR originated in a human donor with Susac syndrome. The chain employs TRBV7-8 and TRBJ1-2; TRBD1 is a possible D gene, resting on 6 matching bases. This receptor has the CDR3 CASSSDSINYGYTF. In nucleotide form, the sequence is TGTGCCAGCAGCTCGGACAGCATTAACTATGGCTACACCTTC.